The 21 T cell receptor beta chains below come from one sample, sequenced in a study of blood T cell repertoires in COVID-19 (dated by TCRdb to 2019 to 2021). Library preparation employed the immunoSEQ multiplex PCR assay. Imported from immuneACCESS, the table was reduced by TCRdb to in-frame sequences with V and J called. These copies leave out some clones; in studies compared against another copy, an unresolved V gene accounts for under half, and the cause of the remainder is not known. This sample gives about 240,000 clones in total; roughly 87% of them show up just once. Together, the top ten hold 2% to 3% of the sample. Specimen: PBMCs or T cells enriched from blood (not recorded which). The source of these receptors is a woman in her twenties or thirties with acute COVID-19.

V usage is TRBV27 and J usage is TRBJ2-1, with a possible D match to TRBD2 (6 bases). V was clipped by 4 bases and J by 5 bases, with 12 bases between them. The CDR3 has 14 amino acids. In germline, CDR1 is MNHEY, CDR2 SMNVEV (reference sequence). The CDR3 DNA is TGTGCCAGCAGTTCGGGAGCGATGGACAATGAGCAGTTCTTC. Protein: CASSSGAMDNEQFF.

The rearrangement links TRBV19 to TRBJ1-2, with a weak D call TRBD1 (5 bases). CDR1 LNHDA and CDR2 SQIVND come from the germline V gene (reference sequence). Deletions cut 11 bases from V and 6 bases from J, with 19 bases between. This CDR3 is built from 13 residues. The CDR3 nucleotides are TGTGCCTCAGCGGGGACTCGGCGGGATGGCTACACCTTC. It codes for CASAGTRRDGYTF.

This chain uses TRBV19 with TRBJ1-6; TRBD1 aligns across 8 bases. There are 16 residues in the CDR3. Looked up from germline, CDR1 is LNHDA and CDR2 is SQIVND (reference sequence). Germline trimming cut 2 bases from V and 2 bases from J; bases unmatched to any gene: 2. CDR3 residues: CASSIRDRPYNSPLHF. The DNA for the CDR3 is TGTGCCAGTAGTATACGGGACAGGCCCTATAATTCACCCCTCCACTTT.

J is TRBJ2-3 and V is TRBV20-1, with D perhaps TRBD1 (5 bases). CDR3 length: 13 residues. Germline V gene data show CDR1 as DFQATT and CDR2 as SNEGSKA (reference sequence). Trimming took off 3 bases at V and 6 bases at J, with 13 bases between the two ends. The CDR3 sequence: CSASLGPGDTQYF. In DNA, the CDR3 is TGCAGTGCTAGTTTGGGGCCGGGCGATACGCAGTATTTT.

This CDR3 is CASSEALIGQGEETQHF. DNA for the CDR3: TGTGCCAGCAGTGAAGCGCTTATTGGGCAGGGGGAAGAGACCCAGCATTTT. V is TRBV2 and J is TRBJ1-5, with TRBD1 identical over 7 bases. The CDR3 loop spans 17 amino acids. The germline V gene has CDR1 SNHLY and CDR2 FYNNEI. V shed 0 bases and J 11 bases; nucleotides not matched to a gene: 16.

DNA of the CDR3: TGTGCCAGCTCACCCCCGGGACAGGGGACCTATGGCTACACCTTC. Residues: CASSPPGQGTYGYTF. The rearrangement links TRBV18 to TRBJ1-2; 10 nucleotides match TRBD1. Unmatched junction bases numbered 5, after V lost 3 bases and J lost 4 bases. Germline loops: CDR1 KGHSH, CDR2 LQKENI. The CDR3 consists of 15 residues. The complete variable domain, with remaining parts taken from reference TRBV18 and TRBJ1-2, reads NAGVMQNPRHLVRRRGQEARLRCSPMKGHSHVYWYRQLPEEGLKFMVYLQKENIIDESGMPKERFSAEFPKEGPSILRIQQVVRGDSAAYFCASSPPGQGTYGYTFGSGTRLTVV.

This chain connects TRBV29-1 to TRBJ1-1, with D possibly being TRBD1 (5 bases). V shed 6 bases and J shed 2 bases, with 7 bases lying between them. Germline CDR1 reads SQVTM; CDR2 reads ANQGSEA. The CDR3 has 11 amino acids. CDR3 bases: TGCAGCGTCCGGACAAACACTGAAGCTTTCTTT. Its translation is CSVRTNTEAFF.

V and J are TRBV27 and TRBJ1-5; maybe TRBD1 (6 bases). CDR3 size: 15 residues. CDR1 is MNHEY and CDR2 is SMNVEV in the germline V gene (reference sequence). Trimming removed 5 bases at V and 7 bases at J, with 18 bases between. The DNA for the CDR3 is TGTGCCAGCAGTCCCCAGCCCAGGGGAGAGCAGCCCCAGCATTTT. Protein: CASSPQPRGEQPQHF.

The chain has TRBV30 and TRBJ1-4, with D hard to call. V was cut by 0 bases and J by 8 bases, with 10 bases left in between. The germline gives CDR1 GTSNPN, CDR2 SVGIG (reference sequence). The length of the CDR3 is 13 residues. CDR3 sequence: CAWSVPHAEKLFF. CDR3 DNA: TGTGCCTGGAGTGTTCCTCATGCGGAAAAACTGTTTTTT.

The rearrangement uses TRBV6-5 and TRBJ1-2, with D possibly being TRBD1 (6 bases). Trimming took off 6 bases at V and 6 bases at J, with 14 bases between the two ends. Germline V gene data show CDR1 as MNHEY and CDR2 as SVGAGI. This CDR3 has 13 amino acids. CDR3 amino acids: CASRATGSHGYTF. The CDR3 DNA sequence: TGTGCCAGCAGAGCTACAGGGTCGCATGGCTACACCTTC.

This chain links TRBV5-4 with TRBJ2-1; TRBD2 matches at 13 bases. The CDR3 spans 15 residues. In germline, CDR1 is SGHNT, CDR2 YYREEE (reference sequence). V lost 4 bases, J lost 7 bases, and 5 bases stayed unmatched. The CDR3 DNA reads TGTGCCAGCAGCCCGACACTAGCGGGGGGGAATGAGCAGTTCTTC. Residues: CASSPTLAGGNEQFF.

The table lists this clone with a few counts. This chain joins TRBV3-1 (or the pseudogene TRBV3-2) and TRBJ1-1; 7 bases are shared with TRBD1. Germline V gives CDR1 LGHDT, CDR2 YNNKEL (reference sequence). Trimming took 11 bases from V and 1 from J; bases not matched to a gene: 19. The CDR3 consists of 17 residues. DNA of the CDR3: TGTGCCCCCTATGGGTCCCTCCCGGGACAGACGAACACTGAAGCTTTCTTT. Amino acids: CAPYGSLPGQTNTEAFF.

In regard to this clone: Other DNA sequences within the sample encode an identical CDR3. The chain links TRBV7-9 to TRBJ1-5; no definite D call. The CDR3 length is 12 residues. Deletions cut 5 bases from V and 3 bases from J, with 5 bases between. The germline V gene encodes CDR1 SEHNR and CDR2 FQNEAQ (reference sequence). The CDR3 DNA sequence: TGTGCCAGCAGCCTCCCCAATCAGCCCCAGCATTTT. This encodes CASSLPNQPQHF.

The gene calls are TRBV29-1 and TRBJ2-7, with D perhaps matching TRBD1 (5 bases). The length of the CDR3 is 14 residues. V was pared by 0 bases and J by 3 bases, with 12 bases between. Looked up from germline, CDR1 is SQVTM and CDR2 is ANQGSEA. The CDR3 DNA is TGCAGCGTTGAAGATCCGGACACCGACTACGAGCAGTACTTC. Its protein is CSVEDPDTDYEQYF.

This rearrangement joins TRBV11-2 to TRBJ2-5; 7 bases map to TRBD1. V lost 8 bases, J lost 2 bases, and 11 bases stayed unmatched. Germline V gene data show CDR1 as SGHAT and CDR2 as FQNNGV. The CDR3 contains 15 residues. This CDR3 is CASGPNSGGQETQYF. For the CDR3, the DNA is TGTGCCAGCGGCCCTAACTCAGGGGGTCAAGAGACCCAGTACTTC. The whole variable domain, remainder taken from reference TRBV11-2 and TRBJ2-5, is EAGVAQSPRYKIIEKRQSVAFWCNPISGHATLYWYQQILGQGPKLLIQFQNNGVVDDSQLPKDRFSAERLKGVDSTLKIQPAKLEDSAVYLCASGPNSGGQETQYFGPGTRLLVL.

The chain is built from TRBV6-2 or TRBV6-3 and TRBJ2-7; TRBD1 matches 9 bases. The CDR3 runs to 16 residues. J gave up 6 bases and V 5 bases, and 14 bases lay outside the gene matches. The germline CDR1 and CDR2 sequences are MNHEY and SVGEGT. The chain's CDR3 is CASSPISGTGKSEQYF. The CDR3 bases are TGTGCCAGCAGTCCAATATCCGGGACAGGGAAGAGCGAGCAGTACTTC.

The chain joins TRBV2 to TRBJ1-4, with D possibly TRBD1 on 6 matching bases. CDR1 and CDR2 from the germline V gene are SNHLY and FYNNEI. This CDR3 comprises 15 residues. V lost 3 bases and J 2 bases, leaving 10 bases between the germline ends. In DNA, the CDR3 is TGTGCCAGCAGTGAGACAGGACTCACTAATGAAAAACTGTTTTTT. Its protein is CASSETGLTNEKLFF.

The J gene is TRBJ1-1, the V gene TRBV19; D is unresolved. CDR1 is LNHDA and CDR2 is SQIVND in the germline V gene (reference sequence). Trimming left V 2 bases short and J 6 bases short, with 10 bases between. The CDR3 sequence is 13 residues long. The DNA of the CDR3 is TGTGCCAGTAGTATAACTGGTTTCGCTGAAGCTTTCTTT. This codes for CASSITGFAEAFF.

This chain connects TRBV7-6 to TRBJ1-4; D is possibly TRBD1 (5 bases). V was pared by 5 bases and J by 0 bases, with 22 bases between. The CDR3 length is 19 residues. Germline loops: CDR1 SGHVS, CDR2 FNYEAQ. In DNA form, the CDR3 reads TGTGCCAGCAGCCCACGGGGGGACCCGGGTGTTGCAACTAATGAAAAACTGTTTTTT. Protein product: CASSPRGDPGVATNEKLFF.

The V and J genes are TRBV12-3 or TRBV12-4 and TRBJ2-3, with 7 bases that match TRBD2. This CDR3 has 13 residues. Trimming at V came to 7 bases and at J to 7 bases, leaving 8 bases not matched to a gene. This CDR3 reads CASNSGQGNTQYF. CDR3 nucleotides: TGTGCCAGCAATAGCGGGCAGGGAAATACGCAGTATTTT.

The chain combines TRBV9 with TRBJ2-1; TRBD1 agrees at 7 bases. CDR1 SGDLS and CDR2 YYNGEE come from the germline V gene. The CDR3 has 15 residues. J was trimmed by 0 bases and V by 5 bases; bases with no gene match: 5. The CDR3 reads CASRRGLGSYNEQFF. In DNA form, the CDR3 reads TGTGCCAGCAGAAGGGGGCTCGGCTCCTACAATGAGCAGTTCTTC.